The 17 T cell receptor beta chains below come from one sample, sequenced in a study of blood T cell repertoires in COVID-19 (TCRdb year 2020). Library method: the immunoSEQ multiplex PCR assay. What TCRdb holds here is the immuneACCESS table cut down to in-frame rearrangements. Part of the clones is not present; checked against another copy, under half of the missing clones reflect an unresolved V gene, and the others are unexplained. Within this sample are some 240,000 clones, with 84% of them counted one time only. The biggest ten clones account for approximately 10% of the sample. The sequenced sample was peripheral blood. Every receptor here comes from a man between 50 and 59 years old with active or convalescent COVID-19.

This clone was found once. Other DNA sequences in this specimen translate into the identical CDR3. This chain joins TRBV2 and TRBJ2-5; the match to TRBD2 covers 8 bases. The CDR3 spans 14 residues. V gave up 5 bases and J gave up 2 bases; unmatched junction bases: 4. Per the germline V gene, CDR1 is SNHLY and CDR2 is FYNNEI. This CDR3 is CASSQTSGQETQYF. The CDR3 region has the DNA TGTGCCAGCAGTCAAACTAGCGGACAAGAGACCCAGTACTTC.

This clone was recorded only once. The chain couples TRBV5-4 to TRBJ2-5; 7 bases line up with TRBD1. The CDR3 covers 15 residues. Germline V lookup: CDR1 SGHNT, CDR2 YYREEE (reference sequence). The J segment lost 2 bases and the V segment lost 0 bases, leaving 4 bases of the junction unmatched. The CDR3: CASSLVGTAQETQYF. The DNA for the CDR3 is TGTGCCAGCAGCTTGGTGGGGACAGCACAAGAGACCCAGTACTTC. Using reference TRBV5-4 and TRBJ2-5 for the parts outside the CDR3, the full variable domain is ETGVTQSPTHLIKTRGQQVTLRCSSQSGHNTVSWYQQALGQGPQFIFQYYREEENGRGNFPPRFSGLQFPNYSSELNVNALELDDSALYLCASSLVGTAQETQYFGPGTRLLVL.

The chain uses TRBV2 and TRBJ2-1, with 9 bases lining up with TRBD1. CDR1 and CDR2 from the germline V gene are SNHLY and FYNNEI. The CDR3 runs to 14 residues. The junction had 5 bases not matched to a gene; V was cut back by 7 bases and J by 4 bases. As DNA, the CDR3 is TGTGCCAGCATGAACAGGGGGCTTTACAATGAGCAGTTCTTC. This gives the protein CASMNRGLYNEQFF. The complete variable domain, with remaining parts taken from reference TRBV2 and TRBJ2-1, reads EPEVTQTPSHQVTQMGQEVILRCVPISNHLYFYWYRQILGQKVEFLVSFYNNEISEKSEIFDDQFSVERPDGSNFTLKIRSTKLEDSAMYFCASMNRGLYNEQFFGPGTRLTVL.

V is TRBV3-1 (or the pseudogene TRBV3-2) and J is TRBJ1-5; 7 bases align to TRBD1. CDR1 and CDR2 from the germline V gene are LGHDT and YNNKEL (reference sequence). This CDR3 contains 13 residues. V shed 5 bases and J 6 bases; nucleotides not matched to a gene: 4. CDR3 sequence (DNA): TGTGCCAGCAGCTACAGGGGAACTCAGCCCCAGCATTTT. It encodes CASSYRGTQPQHF.

The rearrangement uses TRBV19 and TRBJ1-1; D ambiguous. Germline values: CDR1 LNHDA, CDR2 SQIVND (reference sequence). There are 13 residues in the CDR3. The germline V and J ends were trimmed by 3 bases and 8 bases, with 13 bases remaining between them. CDR3 loop: CASSISRGGEAFF. The CDR3 region has the DNA TGTGCCAGTAGTATCAGTCGAGGCGGGGAAGCTTTCTTT.

V usage is TRBV6-5 and J usage is TRBJ2-2, with 9 positions matching TRBD1. Germline trimming cut 6 bases from V and 2 bases from J; bases unmatched to any gene: 4. This CDR3 region has 15 residues. The germline CDR1 and CDR2 sequences are MNHEY and SVGAGI. The CDR3 DNA sequence: TGTGCCAGCAGCTTACAGGGGGCCAACACCGGGGAGCTGTTTTTT. It specifies CASSLQGANTGELFF.

The V and J genes are TRBV6-5 and TRBJ2-1; perhaps TRBD1 as D (5 bases). The germline V and J ends were trimmed by 2 bases and 4 bases, with 9 bases remaining between them. The CDR3 extends over 14 amino acids. CDR1 and CDR2 (germline): MNHEY, SVGAGI. CDR3 bases: TGTGCCAGCAGTTACGTCAGGGATTACAATGAGCAGTTCTTC. Amino acids: CASSYVRDYNEQFF.

For this clone: A junction boundary mismatches the germline segment, possibly from a read error. This chain links TRBV11-3 with TRBJ1-4, with D possibly matching TRBD1 (6 bases). The CDR3 length is 11 residues. Germline CDR1 SGHNT, CDR2 YENEEA. The DNA of the CDR3 is TGTGCCAGCAGCTTGCACAGGGTAGGGGATTTT. It codes for CASSLHRVGDF.

In regard to this clone: The germline gene is not matched at one end of the junction; a read error may be the cause. V usage is TRBV6-4 and J usage is TRBJ2-1; tentative D call: TRBD1 (6 bases). The CDR3 is made up of 15 amino acids. Germline V gene sequence: CDR1 MRHNA, CDR2 SNTAGT. CDR3 bases: TGTGCCAGCAGTGTAGCGAGGGGGTCCTTCAATGAGCAGTTCTTC. Its protein product is CASSVARGSFNEQFF.

CDR3 sequence (DNA): TGTGCCATCAGTGAGTCGGGGGGACAGTATAATGAAAAACTGTTTTTT. Translated: CAISESGGQYNEKLFF. J is TRBJ1-4 and V is TRBV10-3, with TRBD1 identical over 7 bases. CDR1 and CDR2 (germline): ENHRY, SYGVKD. Trimming at V came to 0 bases and at J to 4 bases, leaving 5 bases not matched to a gene. This CDR3 spans 16 amino acids.

The rearrangement uses TRBV7-3 and TRBJ1-3; D might be TRBD1 (5 bases). This CDR3 comprises 15 residues. Germline CDR1 reads SGHTA; CDR2 reads FQGTGA. The V gene lost 6 bases and the J gene lost 3 bases, with 15 bases spanning the gap. The CDR3 coding sequence is TGTGCCAGCAGTATTATGGGGGGAGGTGGAAACACCATATATTTT. Translation: CASSIMGGGGNTIYF.

This chain joins TRBV4-1 and TRBJ1-4; the D gene is possibly TRBD1 (5 bases). This CDR3 contains 16 residues. Germline loops: CDR1 MGHRA, CDR2 YSYEKL. V dropped 1 base and J dropped 6 bases, with 15 bases sitting between them. As DNA, the CDR3 is TGCGCCAGCAGCCAAGGTTGGAAGGGAGGGGATGAAAAACTGTTTTTT. Its protein is CASSQGWKGGDEKLFF.

The V and J genes are TRBV7-9 and TRBJ2-2; a weak D match, TRBD2 (5 bases). Germline loops: CDR1 SEHNR, CDR2 FQNEAQ (reference sequence). The length of the CDR3 is 13 residues. The V and J ends lost 3 bases and 4 bases respectively, with 6 bases between them. DNA of the CDR3: TGTGCCAGCAGCTTTCGGGGCACCGGGGAGCTGTTTTTT. This translates into CASSFRGTGELFF.

This clone was seen once. V gene TRBV24-1 combines with J gene TRBJ1-1; possible D gene TRBD1, 6 bases. Trimming took 3 bases from V and 1 from J, leaving 11 bases between them. The germline V gene encodes CDR1 KGHDR and CDR2 SFDVKD. The CDR3 is 15 amino acids. In DNA form, the CDR3 reads TGTGCCACCAGTGATCCTAGGGGGGGGAACACTGAAGCTTTCTTT. Protein product: CATSDPRGGNTEAFF.

This clone showed up just once. The rearrangement joins TRBV28 to TRBJ2-6; 10 bases fit TRBD2. V shed 9 bases, J shed 1 base, and the junction held 15 bases outside the gene matches. The CDR3 contains 19 residues. The germline V gene has CDR1 MDHEN and CDR2 SYDVKM. CDR3 loop: CASSSASGSYVSGANVLTF. For the CDR3, the DNA is TGTGCCAGTTCCTCTGCTAGCGGGAGTTATGTTTCTGGGGCCAACGTCCTGACTTTC.

This clone was recorded only once. The rearrangement links TRBV2 to TRBJ2-1, with D possibly being TRBD2 (6 bases). There are 13 residues in the CDR3. V was pared by 4 bases and J by 5 bases, with 9 bases between. The germline CDR1 and CDR2 sequences are SNHLY and FYNNEI. CDR3: CASSVDYDNEQFF. In DNA form, the CDR3 reads TGTGCCAGCAGTGTGGACTACGACAATGAGCAGTTCTTC.

CDR3 in DNA: TGTGCCAGCAGCGCTCTAGCGGGAGAGACCCAGTACTTC. It codes for CASSALAGETQYF. This chain uses TRBV2 with TRBJ2-5; 8 positions agree with TRBD2. The J segment lost 4 bases and the V segment lost 6 bases, leaving 4 bases of the junction unmatched. This CDR3 is 13 amino acids long. Germline CDR1 is SNHLY and CDR2 is FYNNEI.